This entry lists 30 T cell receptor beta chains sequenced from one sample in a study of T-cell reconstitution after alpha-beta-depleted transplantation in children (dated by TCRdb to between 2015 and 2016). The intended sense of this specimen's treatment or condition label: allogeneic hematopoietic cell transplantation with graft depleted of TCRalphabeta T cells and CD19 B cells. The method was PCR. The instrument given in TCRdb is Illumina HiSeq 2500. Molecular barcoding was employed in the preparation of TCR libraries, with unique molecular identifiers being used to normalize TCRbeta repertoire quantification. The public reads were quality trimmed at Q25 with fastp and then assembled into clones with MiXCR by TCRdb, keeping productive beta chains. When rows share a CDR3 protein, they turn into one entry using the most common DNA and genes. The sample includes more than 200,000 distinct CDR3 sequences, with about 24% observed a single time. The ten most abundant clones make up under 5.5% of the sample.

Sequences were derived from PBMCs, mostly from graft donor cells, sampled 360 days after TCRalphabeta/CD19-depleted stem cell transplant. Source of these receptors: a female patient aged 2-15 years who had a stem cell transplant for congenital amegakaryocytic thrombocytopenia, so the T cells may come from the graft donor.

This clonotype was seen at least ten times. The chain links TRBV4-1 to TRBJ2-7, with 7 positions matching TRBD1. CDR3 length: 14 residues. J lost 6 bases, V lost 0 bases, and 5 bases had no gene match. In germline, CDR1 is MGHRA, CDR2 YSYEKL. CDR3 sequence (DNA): TGCGCCAGCAGCCAAGAGTGGGGGACAGTCGAGCAGTACTTC. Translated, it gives CASSQEWGTVEQYF.

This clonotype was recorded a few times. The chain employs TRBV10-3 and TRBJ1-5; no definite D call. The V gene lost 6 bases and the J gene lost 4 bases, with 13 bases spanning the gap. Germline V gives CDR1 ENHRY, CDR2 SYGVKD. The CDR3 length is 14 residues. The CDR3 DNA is TGTGCCATCAGAGCCCAGGACGGGAATCAGCCCCAGCATTTT. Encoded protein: CAIRAQDGNQPQHF.

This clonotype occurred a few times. As DNA, the CDR3 is TGCGCCAGCAGCTTGCTTTCGGACTACGAGCAGTACTTC. Translated: CASSLLSDYEQYF. The chain has TRBV5-1 and TRBJ2-7; D remains ambiguous. Trimming took 1 base from V and 3 from J, leaving 8 bases between them. The length of the CDR3 is 13 residues. Germline assignment: CDR1 SGHRS and CDR2 YFSETQ.

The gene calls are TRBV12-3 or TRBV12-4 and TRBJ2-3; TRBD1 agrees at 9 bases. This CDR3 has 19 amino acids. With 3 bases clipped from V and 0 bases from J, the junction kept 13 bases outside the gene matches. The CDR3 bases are TGTGCCAGCAGTTTTCCCCCGTCCCGGGACAGGGACAGCACAGATACGCAGTATTTT. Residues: CASSFPPSRDRDSTDTQYF.

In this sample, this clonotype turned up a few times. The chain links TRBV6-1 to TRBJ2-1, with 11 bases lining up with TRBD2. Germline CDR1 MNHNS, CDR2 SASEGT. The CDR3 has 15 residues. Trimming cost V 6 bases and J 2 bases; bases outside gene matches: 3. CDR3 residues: CASRLLAGAYNEQFF. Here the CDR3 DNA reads TGTGCCAGCAGGCTACTAGCGGGGGCCTACAATGAGCAGTTCTTC.

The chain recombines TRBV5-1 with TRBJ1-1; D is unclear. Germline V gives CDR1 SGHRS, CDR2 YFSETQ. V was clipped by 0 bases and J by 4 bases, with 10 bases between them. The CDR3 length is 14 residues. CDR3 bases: TGCGCCAGCAGCTTGGCAGAAAGCTTCACTGAAGCTTTCTTT. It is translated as CASSLAESFTEAFF.

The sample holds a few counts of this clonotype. The CDR3 region has the DNA TGCGCCAGCAGCCACGACTGGCAGACTGAAGCTTTCTTT. Residues: CASSHDWQTEAFF. This chain uses TRBV5-1 with TRBJ1-1, with no clear D. The CDR3 contains 13 residues. Trimming stripped 4 bases from V and 5 bases from J, with 12 bases between. Germline CDR1 is SGHRS and CDR2 is YFSETQ.

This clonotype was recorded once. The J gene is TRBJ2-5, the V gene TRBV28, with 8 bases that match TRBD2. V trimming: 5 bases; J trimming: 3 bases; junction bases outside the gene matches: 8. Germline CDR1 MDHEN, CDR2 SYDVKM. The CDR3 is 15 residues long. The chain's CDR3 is CASSPGGVGEETQYF. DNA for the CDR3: TGTGCCAGCAGTCCCGGGGGGGTAGGGGAAGAGACCCAGTACTTC.

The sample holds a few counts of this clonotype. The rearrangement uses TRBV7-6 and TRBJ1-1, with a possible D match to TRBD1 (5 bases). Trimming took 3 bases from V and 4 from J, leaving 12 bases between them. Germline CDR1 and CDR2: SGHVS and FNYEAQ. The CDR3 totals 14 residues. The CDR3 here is CASSLVQEGTEAFF. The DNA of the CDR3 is TGTGCCAGCAGCTTGGTACAGGAAGGCACTGAAGCTTTCTTT.

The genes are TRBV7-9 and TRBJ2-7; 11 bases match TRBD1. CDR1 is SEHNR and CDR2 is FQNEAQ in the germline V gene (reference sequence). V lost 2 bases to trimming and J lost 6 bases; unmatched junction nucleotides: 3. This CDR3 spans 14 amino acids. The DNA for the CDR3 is TGTGCCAGCAGCTTAAGGGGGACAGGGGGCGAGCAGTACTTC. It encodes CASSLRGTGGEQYF.

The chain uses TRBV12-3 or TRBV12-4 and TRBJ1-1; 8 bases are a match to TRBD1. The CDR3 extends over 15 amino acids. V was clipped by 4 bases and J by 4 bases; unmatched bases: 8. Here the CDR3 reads CASSSSHTGGTEAFF. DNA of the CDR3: TGTGCCAGCAGTTCAAGCCACACAGGGGGCACTGAAGCTTTCTTT.

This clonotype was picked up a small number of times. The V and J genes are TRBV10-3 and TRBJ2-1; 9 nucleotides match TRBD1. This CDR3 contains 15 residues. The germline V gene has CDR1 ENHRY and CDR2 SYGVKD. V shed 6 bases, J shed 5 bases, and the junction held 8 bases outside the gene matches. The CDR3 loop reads CAIRSGTGNNNEQFF. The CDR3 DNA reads TGTGCCATCAGATCCGGGACAGGGAACAACAATGAGCAGTTCTTC.

The CDR3: CSAAGSGANVLTF. CDR3 bases: TGCAGCGCTGCGGGCTCTGGGGCCAACGTCCTGACTTTC. This rearrangement joins TRBV29-1 to TRBJ2-6; D is perhaps TRBD2 (5 bases). Per germline, CDR1 SQVTM and CDR2 ANQGSEA. With 7 bases removed from V and 0 bases from J, the gap between germline ends came to 7 bases. CDR3 length equals 13 residues.

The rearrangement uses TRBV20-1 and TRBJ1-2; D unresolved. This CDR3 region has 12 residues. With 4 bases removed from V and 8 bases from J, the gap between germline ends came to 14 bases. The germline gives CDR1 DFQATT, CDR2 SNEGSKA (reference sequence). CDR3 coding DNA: TGCAGTGCTACACCAAGGGCTGCGGGCTACACCTTC. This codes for CSATPRAAGYTF.

Here the CDR3 reads CATSRGALGQEEETQYF. The CDR3 region has the DNA TGTGCCACCAGCAGAGGTGCTCTCGGACAGGAGGAAGAGACCCAGTACTTC. The chain has TRBV15 and TRBJ2-5; the match to TRBD1 covers 7 bases. CDR1 is LNHNV and CDR2 is YYDKDF in the germline V gene (reference sequence). This CDR3 contains 17 residues. V shed 1 base and J 3 bases; nucleotides not matched to a gene: 11.

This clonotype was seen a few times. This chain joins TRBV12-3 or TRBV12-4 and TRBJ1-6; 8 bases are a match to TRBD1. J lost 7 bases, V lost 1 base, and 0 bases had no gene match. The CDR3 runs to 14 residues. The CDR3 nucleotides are TGTGCCAGCAGTTTAGGGACAGGGAATTCACCCCTCCACTTT. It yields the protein CASSLGTGNSPLHF.

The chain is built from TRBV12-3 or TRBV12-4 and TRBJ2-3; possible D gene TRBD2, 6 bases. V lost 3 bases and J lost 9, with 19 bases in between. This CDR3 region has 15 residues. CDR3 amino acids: CASSFTGLKGPTQYF. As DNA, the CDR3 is TGTGCCAGCAGTTTTACTGGACTAAAGGGGCCCACGCAGTATTTT.

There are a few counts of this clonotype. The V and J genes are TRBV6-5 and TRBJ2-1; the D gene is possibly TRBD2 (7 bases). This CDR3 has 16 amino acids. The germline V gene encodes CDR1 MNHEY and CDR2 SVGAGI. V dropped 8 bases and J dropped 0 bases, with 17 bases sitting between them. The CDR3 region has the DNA TGTGCCAGCCGCCCGGGGGGCGGCCTCTCCTACAATGAGCAGTTCTTC. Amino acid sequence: CASRPGGGLSYNEQFF.

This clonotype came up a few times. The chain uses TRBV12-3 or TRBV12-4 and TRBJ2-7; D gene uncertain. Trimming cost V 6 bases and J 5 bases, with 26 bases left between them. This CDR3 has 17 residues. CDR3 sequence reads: CASSYGPWQLNGDEQYF. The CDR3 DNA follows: TGTGCCAGCAGCTACGGACCTTGGCAGCTCAATGGGGACGAGCAGTACTTC.

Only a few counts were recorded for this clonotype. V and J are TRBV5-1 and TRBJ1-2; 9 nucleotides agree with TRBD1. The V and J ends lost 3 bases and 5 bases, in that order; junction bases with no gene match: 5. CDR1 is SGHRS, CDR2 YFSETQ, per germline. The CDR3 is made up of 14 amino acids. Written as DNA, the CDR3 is TGCGCCAGCAGCTCCGGACAGGGGTTGTATGGCTACACCTTC. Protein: CASSSGQGLYGYTF. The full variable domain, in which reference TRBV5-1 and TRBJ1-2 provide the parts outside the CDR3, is KAGVTQTPRYLIKTRGQQVTLSCSPISGHRSVSWYQQTPGQGLQFLFEYFSETQRNKGNFPGRFSGRQFSNSRSEMNVSTLELGDSALYLCASSSGQGLYGYTFGSGTRLTVV.

Here the CDR3 reads CASKDLNRRPNEQFF. CDR3 nucleotides: TGCGCCAGCAAGGATTTGAACAGGAGGCCCAATGAGCAGTTCTTC. The V and J genes are TRBV4-3 and TRBJ2-1; the D gene could be TRBD1 or TRBD2 (5 bases each). CDR1 is LGHNA and CDR2 is YSLEER in the germline V gene. The CDR3 extends over 15 amino acids. V was trimmed by 7 bases and J by 6 bases, leaving 19 bases between them.

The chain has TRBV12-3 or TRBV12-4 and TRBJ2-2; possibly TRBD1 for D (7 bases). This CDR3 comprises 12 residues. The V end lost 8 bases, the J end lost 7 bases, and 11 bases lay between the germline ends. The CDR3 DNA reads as TGTGCCAGCTCCAGGGGGGTCGGGGAGCTGTTTTTT. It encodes CASSRGVGELFF.

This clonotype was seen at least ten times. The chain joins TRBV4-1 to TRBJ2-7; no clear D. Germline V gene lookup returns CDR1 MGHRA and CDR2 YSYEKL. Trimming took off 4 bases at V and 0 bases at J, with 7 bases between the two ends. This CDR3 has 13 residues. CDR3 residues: CASSLSSSYEQYF. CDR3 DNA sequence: TGCGCCAGCAGCCTAAGTAGCTCCTACGAGCAGTACTTC.

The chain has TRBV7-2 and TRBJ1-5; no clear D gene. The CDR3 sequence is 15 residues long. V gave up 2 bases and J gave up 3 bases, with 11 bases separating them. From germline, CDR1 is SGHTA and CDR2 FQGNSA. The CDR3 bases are TGTGCCAGCAGCTTACTGTTGGGTGACAATCAGCCCCAGCATTTT. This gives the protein CASSLLLGDNQPQHF.

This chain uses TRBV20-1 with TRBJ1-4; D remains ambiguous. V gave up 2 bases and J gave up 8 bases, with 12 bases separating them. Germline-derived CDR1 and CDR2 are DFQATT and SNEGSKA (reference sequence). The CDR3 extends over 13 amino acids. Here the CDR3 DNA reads TGCAGTGCTAGATTAGGAGGCGGCGAAAAACTGTTTTTT. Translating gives CSARLGGGEKLFF.

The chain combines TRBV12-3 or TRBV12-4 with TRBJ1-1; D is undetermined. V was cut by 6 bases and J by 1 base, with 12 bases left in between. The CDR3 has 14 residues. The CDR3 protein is CASRPHDPNTEAFF. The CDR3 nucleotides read TGTGCCAGCAGGCCCCATGACCCGAACACTGAAGCTTTCTTT.

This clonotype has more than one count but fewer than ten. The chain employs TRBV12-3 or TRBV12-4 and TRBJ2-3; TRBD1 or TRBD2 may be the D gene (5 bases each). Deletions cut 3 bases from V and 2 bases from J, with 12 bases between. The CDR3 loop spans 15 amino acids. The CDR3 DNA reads TGTGCCAGCAGTTTCGATATCGGGGCCACAGATACGCAGTATTTT. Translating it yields CASSFDIGATDTQYF.

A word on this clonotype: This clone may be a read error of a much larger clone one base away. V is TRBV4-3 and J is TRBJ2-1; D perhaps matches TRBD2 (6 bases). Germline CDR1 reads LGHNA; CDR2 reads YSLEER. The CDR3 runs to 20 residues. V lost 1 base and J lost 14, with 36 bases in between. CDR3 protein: CASSQVHLGLPGLPKLEEFF. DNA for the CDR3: TGCGCCAGCAGCCAAGTTCATTTAGGGCTCCCCGGACTACCCAAACTAGAGGAGTTCTTC.

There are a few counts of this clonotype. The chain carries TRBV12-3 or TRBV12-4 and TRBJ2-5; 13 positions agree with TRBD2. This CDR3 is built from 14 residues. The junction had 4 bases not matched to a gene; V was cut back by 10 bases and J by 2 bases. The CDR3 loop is CATRTSGGQETQYF. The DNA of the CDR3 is TGTGCCACCAGGACTAGCGGGGGACAAGAGACCCAGTACTTC.

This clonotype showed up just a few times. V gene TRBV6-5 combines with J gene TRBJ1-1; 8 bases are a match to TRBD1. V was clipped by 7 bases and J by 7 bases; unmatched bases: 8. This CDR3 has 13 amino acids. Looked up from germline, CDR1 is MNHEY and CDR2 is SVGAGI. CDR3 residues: CASTRGTGHEAFF. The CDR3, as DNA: TGTGCCAGCACTCGCGGGACAGGACATGAAGCTTTCTTT.